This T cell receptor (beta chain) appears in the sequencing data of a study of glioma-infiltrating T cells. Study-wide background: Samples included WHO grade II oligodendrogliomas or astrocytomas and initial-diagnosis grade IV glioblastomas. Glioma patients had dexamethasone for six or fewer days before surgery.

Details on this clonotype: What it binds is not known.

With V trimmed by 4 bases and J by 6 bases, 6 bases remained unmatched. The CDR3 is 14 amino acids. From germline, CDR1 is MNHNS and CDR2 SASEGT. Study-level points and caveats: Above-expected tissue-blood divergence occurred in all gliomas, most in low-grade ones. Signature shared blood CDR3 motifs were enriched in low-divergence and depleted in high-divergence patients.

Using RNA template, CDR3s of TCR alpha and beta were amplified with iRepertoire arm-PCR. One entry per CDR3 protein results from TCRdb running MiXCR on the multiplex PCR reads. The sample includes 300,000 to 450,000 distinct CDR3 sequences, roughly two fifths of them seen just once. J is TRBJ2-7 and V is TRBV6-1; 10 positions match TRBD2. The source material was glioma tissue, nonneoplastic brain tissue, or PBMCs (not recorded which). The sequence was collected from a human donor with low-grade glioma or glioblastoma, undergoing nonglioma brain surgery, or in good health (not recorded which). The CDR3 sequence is CASSALLAGVEQYF. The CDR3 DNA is TGTGCCAGCAGTGCCCTCCTAGCGGGAGTCGAGCAGTACTTC.